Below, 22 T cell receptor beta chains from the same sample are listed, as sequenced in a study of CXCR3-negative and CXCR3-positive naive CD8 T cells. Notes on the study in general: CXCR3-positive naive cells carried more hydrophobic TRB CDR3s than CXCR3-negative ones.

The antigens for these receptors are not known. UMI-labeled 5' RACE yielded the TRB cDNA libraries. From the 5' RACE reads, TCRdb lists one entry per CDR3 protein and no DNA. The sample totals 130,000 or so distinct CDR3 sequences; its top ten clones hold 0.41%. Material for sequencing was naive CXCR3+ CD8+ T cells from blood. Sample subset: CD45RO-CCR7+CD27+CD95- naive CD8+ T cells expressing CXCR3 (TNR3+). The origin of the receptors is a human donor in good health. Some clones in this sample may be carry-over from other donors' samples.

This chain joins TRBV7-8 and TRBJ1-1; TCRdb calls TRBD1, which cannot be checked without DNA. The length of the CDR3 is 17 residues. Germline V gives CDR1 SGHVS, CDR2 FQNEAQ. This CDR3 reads CASSLADRVSGNPEAFF.

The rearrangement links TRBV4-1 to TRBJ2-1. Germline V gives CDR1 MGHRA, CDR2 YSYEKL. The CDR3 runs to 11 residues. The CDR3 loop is CASSQTNEQFF.

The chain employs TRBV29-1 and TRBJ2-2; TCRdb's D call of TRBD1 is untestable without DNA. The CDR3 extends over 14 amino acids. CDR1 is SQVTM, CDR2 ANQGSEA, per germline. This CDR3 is CSASGTANTGELFF.

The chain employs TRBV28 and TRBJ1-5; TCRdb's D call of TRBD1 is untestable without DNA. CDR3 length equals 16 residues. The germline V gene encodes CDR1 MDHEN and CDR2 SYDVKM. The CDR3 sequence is CASSSPLVRADQPQHF.

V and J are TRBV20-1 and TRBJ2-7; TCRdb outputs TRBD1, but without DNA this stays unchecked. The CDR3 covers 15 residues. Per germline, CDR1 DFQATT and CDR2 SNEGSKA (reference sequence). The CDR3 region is CSARDPGQRSYEQYF.

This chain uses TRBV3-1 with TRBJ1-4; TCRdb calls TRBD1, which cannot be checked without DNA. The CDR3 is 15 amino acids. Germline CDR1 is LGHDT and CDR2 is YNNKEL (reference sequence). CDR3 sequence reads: CASSPGQGQNEKLFF. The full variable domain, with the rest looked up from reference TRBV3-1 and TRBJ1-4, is DTAVSQTPKYLVTQMGNDKSIKCEQNLGHDTMYWYKQDSKKFLKIMFSYNNKELIINETVPNRFSPKSPDKAHLNLHINSLELGDSAVYFCASSPGQGQNEKLFFGSGTQLSVL.

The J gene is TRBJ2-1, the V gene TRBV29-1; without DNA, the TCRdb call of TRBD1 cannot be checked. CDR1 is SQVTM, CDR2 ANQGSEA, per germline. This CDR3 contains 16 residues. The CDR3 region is CSVGQSAGTGNHEQFF.

The CDR3 sequence: CASSYSGSPETQYF. This rearrangement joins TRBV6-5 to TRBJ2-5. Germline CDR1 is MNHEY and CDR2 is SVGAGI. This CDR3 spans 14 amino acids.

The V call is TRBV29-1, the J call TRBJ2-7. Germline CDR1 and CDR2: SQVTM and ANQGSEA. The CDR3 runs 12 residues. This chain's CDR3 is CSVRTLTYEQYF.

The CDR3 here is CAIVKGPFEEQYF. V gene TRBV12-3 or TRBV12-4 combines with J gene TRBJ2-7; the TCRdb D gene call, TRBD2, has no DNA to confirm it. This CDR3 is 13 amino acids long.

The CDR3 here is CATHHYGTSGETQYF. The V gene is TRBV6-5, the J gene TRBJ2-5; TCRdb's D call, TRBD2, is unchecked because there is no DNA. This CDR3 spans 15 amino acids. Per the germline V gene, CDR1 is MNHEY and CDR2 is SVGAGI.

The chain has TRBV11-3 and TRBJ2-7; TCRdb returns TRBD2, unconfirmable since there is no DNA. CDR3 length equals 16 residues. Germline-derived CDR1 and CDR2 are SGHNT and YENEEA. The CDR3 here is CASSPEEGPGDYEQYF.

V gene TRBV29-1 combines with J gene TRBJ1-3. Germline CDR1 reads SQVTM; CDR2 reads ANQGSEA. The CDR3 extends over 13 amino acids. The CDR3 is CSVESGSGNTIYF.

The CDR3 sequence: CASGLGLYNEQFF. The chain employs TRBV12-5 and TRBJ2-1. Germline V gene data show CDR1 as LGHNT and CDR2 as FRNRAP. The CDR3 spans 13 residues.

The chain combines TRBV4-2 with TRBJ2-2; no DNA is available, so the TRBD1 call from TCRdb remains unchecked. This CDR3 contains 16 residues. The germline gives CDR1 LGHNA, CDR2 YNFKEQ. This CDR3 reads CASSHPPSGNTGELFF.

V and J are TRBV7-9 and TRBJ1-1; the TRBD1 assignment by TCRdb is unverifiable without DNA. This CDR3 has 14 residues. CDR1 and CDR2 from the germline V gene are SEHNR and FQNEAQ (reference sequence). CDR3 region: CASRYGGPDTEAFF. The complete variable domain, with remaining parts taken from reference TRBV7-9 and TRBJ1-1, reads DTGVSQNPRHKITKRGQNVTFRCDPISEHNRLYWYRQTLGQGPEFLTYFQNEAQLEKSRLLSDRFSAERPKGSFSTLEIQRTEQGDSAMYLCASRYGGPDTEAFFGQGTRLTVV.

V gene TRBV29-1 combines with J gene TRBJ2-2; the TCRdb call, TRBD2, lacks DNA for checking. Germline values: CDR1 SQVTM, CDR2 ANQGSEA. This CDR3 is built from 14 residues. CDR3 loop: CSVGPPGGTGELFF.

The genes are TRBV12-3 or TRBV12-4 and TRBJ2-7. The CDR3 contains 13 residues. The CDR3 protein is CASSLMAVSEQYF.

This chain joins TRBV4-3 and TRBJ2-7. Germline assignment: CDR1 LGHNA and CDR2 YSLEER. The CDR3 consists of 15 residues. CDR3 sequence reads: CASSQDLEGSYEQYF.

CDR3 residues: CASSFLGAGTNTIYF. The chain joins TRBV28 to TRBJ1-3; no DNA is available, so the TRBD1 call from TCRdb remains unchecked. The germline gives CDR1 MDHEN, CDR2 SYDVKM. This CDR3 has 15 amino acids.

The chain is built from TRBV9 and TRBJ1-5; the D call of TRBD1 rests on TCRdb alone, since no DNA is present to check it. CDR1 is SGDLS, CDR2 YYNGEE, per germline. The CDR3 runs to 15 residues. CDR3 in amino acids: CASSVAGAVNQPQHF.

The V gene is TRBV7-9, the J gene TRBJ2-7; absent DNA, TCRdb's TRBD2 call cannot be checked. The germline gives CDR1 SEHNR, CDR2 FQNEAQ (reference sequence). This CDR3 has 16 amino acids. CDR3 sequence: CASSLARGTSGYEQYF.